The 3 T cell receptor beta chains below come from one sample, sequenced in a study of blood T cell repertoires in COVID-19. TCRdb's copy holds only in-frame clones and misses some; the assay was immunoSEQ multiplex PCR. The sample holds about 230,000 clones, 65% to 85% seen once. Sequencing used peripheral blood. The receptor source for this set is a man between 50 and 59 years old with active or convalescent COVID-19.

The rearrangement joins TRBV6-4 to TRBJ2-1; TRBD2 matches at 8 bases. Germline trimming cut 6 bases from V and 8 bases from J; bases unmatched to any gene: 12. Germline lookup yields CDR1 MRHNA and CDR2 SNTAGT. The CDR3 extends over 15 amino acids. The chain's CDR3 is CASSAGTREVDEQFF. CDR3 sequence (DNA): TGTGCCAGCAGCGCCGGGACTAGAGAGGTCGATGAGCAGTTCTTC.

This chain links TRBV27 with TRBJ2-7, with 12 bases lining up with TRBD2. The CDR3 is made up of 14 amino acids. V was pared by 5 bases and J by 7 bases, with 6 bases of the junction left unmatched. Germline CDR1 is MNHEY and CDR2 is SMNVEV (reference sequence). This CDR3 is CASSLLAGGREQYF. CDR3 coding DNA: TGTGCCAGCAGTCTACTAGCGGGGGGAAGGGAGCAGTACTTC.

Turning to this clone: Other nucleotide sequences from this sample produce the same CDR3. This chain links TRBV3-1 (or the pseudogene TRBV3-2) with TRBJ1-5; no clear D. The CDR3 runs to 15 residues. CDR1 is LGHDT, CDR2 YNNKEL, per germline (reference sequence). With 1 base removed from V and 1 base from J, the gap between germline ends came to 8 bases. CDR3 bases: TGTGCCAGCAGCCAAGGGGCTGGGAGCAATCAGCCCCAGCATTTT. Amino acids: CASSQGAGSNQPQHF.